This T cell receptor (beta chain) came from a study of blood T cell repertoires in COVID-19. For the study at large: Donors in the United States, Italy and Spain gave samples during acute or convalescent COVID-19. Nucleic acid was either cDNA or gDNA, and it came from T cells, B-cell-depleted T cells, or PBMCs.

Methods used by the authors: Quantification of nucleated cells was approximated via reference gene primer amplification. Generated by immunoSEQ multiplex PCR, the TCRdb table keeps only in-frame clones and is missing some. V and J calls and clone size are copied from that table; D and trimming were computed from the DNA. The sample includes around 210,000 clones, 65% to 90% of them seen just once. The CDR3 spans 15 residues. V dropped 0 bases and J dropped 5 bases, with 15 bases sitting between them. Germline V gene data show CDR1 as SGHTS and CDR2 as YDEGEE. In Seattle, patients joined the study during active infection and were tracked longitudinally.

The source of this sequence is a man aged 45-65 years with COVID-19, enrolled during active disease. Specimen: peripheral blood. The chain carries TRBV5-8 and TRBJ2-7, with D possibly matching TRBD2 (6 bases). In DNA form, the CDR3 reads TGTGCCAGCAGCTTGGAAGGGACTCCTTTCAACGAGCAGTACTTC. This encodes CASSLEGTPFNEQYF.